This TCR beta chain came from a study of CD8 T cells in Susac syndrome. This clonotype is a singleton in its sample. Trimming cost V 5 bases and J 1 base, with 11 bases left between them. The germline gives CDR1 SEHNR, CDR2 FQNEAQ (reference sequence). This CDR3 is built from 14 residues. TEMRA cells were FACS-enriched, with CD8+ and CD4+ T cells isolated negatively. With random hexamers, reverse transcription was performed on about 0.45 to 1 ug of RNA. TCRdb re-called the immunoSEQ multiplex PCR reads with MiXCR, one entry per CDR3 protein. The repertoire holds 150,000 to 200,000 distinct CDR3 sequences, with approximately 93% as singletons.

Sample: CD4+ T cells from PBMCs. The receptor was isolated from a human donor with multiple sclerosis. The chain links TRBV7-9 to TRBJ1-2; a weak D match, TRBD1 (5 bases). CDR3 sequence: CASSGRDSNYGYTF. CDR3 coding DNA: TGTGCCAGCAGCGGCCGAGACAGTAACTATGGCTACACCTTC.